These 26 T cell receptor beta chains share one sample of origin, sequenced in a study of blood T cell repertoires in COVID-19. Assay: immunoSEQ multiplex PCR; the TCRdb copy retains only in-frame clones and omits some. In the table there are about 84,000 clones, 75% to 85% of which are singletons. Material for sequencing was peripheral blood. Every receptor here comes from a woman aged 80 or over with acute or convalescent COVID-19.

V gene TRBV5-6 combines with J gene TRBJ2-7; D is perhaps TRBD2 (6 bases). The CDR3 extends over 11 amino acids. In germline, CDR1 is SGHDT, CDR2 YYEEEE. CDR3 in amino acids: CAWGESYEQYF. The CDR3, as DNA: TGTGCATGGGGGGAGTCCTACGAGCAGTACTTC.

The rearrangement uses TRBV29-1 and TRBJ1-1, with D unclear. The CDR3 is 13 amino acids. The germline V gene encodes CDR1 SQVTM and CDR2 ANQGSEA. V lost 6 bases to trimming and J lost 0 bases, with 11 bases between them. The CDR3 DNA is TGCAGCGTGCTGACTGTTATGAACACTGAAGCTTTCTTT. Translation gives CSVLTVMNTEAFF.

The V call is TRBV5-4, the J call TRBJ2-7, with 9 positions matching TRBD1. CDR1 SGHNT and CDR2 YYREEE come from the germline V gene (reference sequence). The ends lost 0 bases at V and 7 bases at J; junction bases unmatched: 11. The CDR3 is made up of 16 amino acids. The CDR3 loop reads CASSLATGGSQREQYF. The CDR3 nucleotides are TGTGCCAGCAGCTTGGCGACAGGGGGTTCCCAGAGGGAGCAGTACTTC.

For the CDR3, the DNA is TGTGCCAGCAGCTTAGCCGCTGCGACAGGGTTGGAGCAGTACTTC. It yields the protein CASSLAAATGLEQYF. The rearrangement links TRBV7-2 to TRBJ2-7; the match to TRBD1 covers 7 bases. The length of the CDR3 is 15 residues. CDR1 and CDR2 (germline): SGHTA, FQGNSA. Germline trimming cut 0 bases from V and 7 bases from J; bases unmatched to any gene: 9.

The genes are TRBV4-3 and TRBJ2-7; possible D gene TRBD1, 6 bases. The CDR3 contains 15 residues. Trimming pared 0 bases from V and 1 base from J, leaving 10 bases between. CDR1 LGHNA and CDR2 YSLEER come from the germline V gene. CDR3 protein: CASSQEGARSYEQYF. The CDR3 nucleotides are TGCGCCAGCAGCCAAGAGGGGGCCCGATCCTACGAGCAGTACTTC.

CDR3: CASTISSGRSDEQFF. CDR3 coding DNA: TGTGCCAGCACCATTTCTAGCGGGAGGTCGGATGAGCAGTTCTTC. This sequence joins TRBV2 and TRBJ2-1, with 11 bases aligning to TRBD2. Germline assignment: CDR1 SNHLY and CDR2 FYNNEI. This CDR3 has 15 residues. Germline trimming cut 7 bases from V and 8 bases from J; bases unmatched to any gene: 10.

The chain combines TRBV5-1 with TRBJ2-5; possible D gene TRBD1, 5 bases. Germline CDR1 is SGHRS and CDR2 is YFSETQ. V dropped 6 bases and J dropped 5 bases, with 20 bases sitting between them. The CDR3 is 15 residues long. This CDR3 is CASTLAGRAEETQYF. CDR3 DNA sequence: TGCGCCAGCACCCTGGCCGGCAGGGCAGAGGAGACCCAGTACTTC.

This chain joins TRBV5-4 and TRBJ1-6; possible D gene TRBD1, 5 bases. Germline loops: CDR1 SGHNT, CDR2 YYREEE (reference sequence). The CDR3 is made up of 14 amino acids. V was trimmed by 0 bases and J by 7 bases, leaving 8 bases between them. CDR3 sequence: CASSLAKGNSPLHF. CDR3 DNA: TGTGCCAGCAGCTTGGCCAAGGGGAATTCACCCCTCCACTTT.

This chain connects TRBV10-3 to TRBJ1-6, with 7 bases fitting TRBD1. The CDR3 is 13 residues long. Looked up from germline, CDR1 is ENHRY and CDR2 is SYGVKD. The V segment lost 6 bases and the J segment 10 bases; nucleotides outside the gene matches: 6. CDR3 nucleotide sequence: TGTGCCATCAGGGGGACAGAGGAGTCACCCCTCCACTTT. Its translation: CAIRGTEESPLHF.

The V call is TRBV11-2, the J call TRBJ1-1; 9 nucleotides line up with TRBD1. V trimming: 5 bases; J trimming: 7 bases; junction bases outside the gene matches: 8. Germline V gene lookup returns CDR1 SGHAT and CDR2 FQNNGV. CDR3 length: 14 amino acids. CDR3 loop: CASSRRNRGLEAFF. As DNA, the CDR3 is TGTGCCAGCAGCCGGCGCAACAGGGGGCTTGAAGCTTTCTTT.

The CDR3 DNA follows: TGTGCCAGTAGTACTCGCAGGGGAACCACCGGGGAGCTGTTTTTT. This sequence encodes CASSTRRGTTGELFF. The chain joins TRBV19 to TRBJ2-2, with D possibly TRBD1 on 6 matching bases. Germline values: CDR1 LNHDA, CDR2 SQIVND (reference sequence). The V and J ends lost 4 bases and 4 bases respectively, with 13 bases between them. The CDR3 sequence is 15 residues long.

This chain connects TRBV10-3 to TRBJ1-2; 11 bases align to TRBD1. This CDR3 is 15 amino acids long. The V gene's germline CDR1 is ENHRY and CDR2 SYGVKD. Germline trimming cut 3 bases from V and 3 bases from J; bases unmatched to any gene: 3. CDR3 region: CAISDRDRGDYGYTF. CDR3 bases: TGTGCCATCAGTGACCGGGACAGGGGGGACTATGGCTACACCTTC.

This rearrangement joins TRBV27 to TRBJ2-1; 9 bases are shared with TRBD1. Germline CDR1 is MNHEY and CDR2 is SMNVEV (reference sequence). This CDR3 comprises 16 residues. V gave up 4 bases and J gave up 1 base; unmatched junction bases: 5. CDR3 nucleotide sequence: TGTGCCAGCAGTTGGACAGGGGTCCTATCCTACAATGAGCAGTTCTTC. Translating gives CASSWTGVLSYNEQFF.

Details on this clone: Other DNA variants within this sample encode the same CDR3. The chain has TRBV5-1 and TRBJ2-1; 11 bases are a match to TRBD2. Germline V gives CDR1 SGHRS, CDR2 YFSETQ. The CDR3 contains 16 residues. V lost 0 bases, J lost 4 bases, and 3 bases stayed unmatched. This CDR3 reads CASSLGTSGSYNEQFF. For the CDR3, the DNA is TGCGCCAGCAGCTTGGGAACTAGCGGGAGTTACAATGAGCAGTTCTTC.

As DNA, the CDR3 is TGTGCCACCAGCAAAGGGGACAGGTCTGGCTACGAGCAGTACTTC. Residues: CATSKGDRSGYEQYF. The V call is TRBV15, the J call TRBJ2-7, with 8 bases lining up with TRBD1. Germline-derived CDR1 and CDR2 are LNHNV and YYDKDF (reference sequence). The CDR3 spans 15 residues. J gave up 3 bases and V 4 bases, and 8 bases lay outside the gene matches. Full variable domain (remainder filled in from reference TRBV15 and TRBJ2-7): DAMVIQNPRYQVTQFGKPVTLSCSQTLNHNVMYWYQQKSSQAPKLLFHYYDKDFNNEADTPDNFQSRRPNTSFCFLDIRSPGLGDTAMYLCATSKGDRSGYEQYFGPGTRLTVT.

The chain couples TRBV27 to TRBJ1-4; tentatively, D is TRBD1 (6 bases). Germline V CDR1 and CDR2: MNHEY, SMNVEV (reference sequence). The CDR3 has 15 amino acids. Trimming pared 6 bases from V and 5 bases from J, leaving 16 bases between. Here the CDR3 DNA reads TGTGCCAGCAGCTCCCAGGGGTGGGGCAATGAAAAACTGTTTTTT. It yields the protein CASSSQGWGNEKLFF.

The chain carries TRBV24-1 and TRBJ2-3, with D perhaps matching TRBD1 (6 bases). This CDR3 spans 15 amino acids. Germline CDR1 KGHDR, CDR2 SFDVKD. Trimming pared 4 bases from V and 1 base from J, leaving 11 bases between. This chain's CDR3 is CATSEGAFGTDTQYF. CDR3 coding DNA: TGTGCCACCAGTGAGGGGGCGTTCGGCACAGATACGCAGTATTTT.

This clone was recorded a few times. The chain employs TRBV2 and TRBJ1-1, with TRBD1 as a possible D gene (6 bases). Trimming took 3 bases from V and 11 from J, leaving 16 bases between them. Germline CDR1 SNHLY, CDR2 FYNNEI. There are 13 residues in the CDR3. The CDR3 DNA sequence: TGTGCCAGCAGTGACGGGGGGCGCAGTGAGGCTTTCTTT. Protein: CASSDGGRSEAFF.

The J gene is TRBJ1-1, the V gene TRBV18; tentatively, D is TRBD1 (6 bases). The CDR3 loop spans 17 amino acids. Trimming shortened V by 5 bases and J by 1 base, and 20 bases separated the two germline ends. Germline lookup yields CDR1 KGHSH and CDR2 LQKENI. The CDR3 protein is CASSDSLTGSGNTEAFF. DNA for the CDR3: TGTGCCAGCTCAGACAGTCTCACAGGGAGCGGGAACACTGAAGCTTTCTTT.

The chain carries TRBV19 and TRBJ2-5, with 8 bases identical to TRBD2. Germline CDR1 and CDR2: LNHDA and SQIVND (reference sequence). The CDR3 totals 13 residues. Losses at the gene ends were 4 bases for V and 5 bases for J; bases not matched to a gene: 3. The CDR3 nucleotides read TGTGCCAGTAGTAACTCGGGAGGGGAGACCCAGTACTTC. Encoded protein: CASSNSGGETQYF. Using reference TRBV19 and TRBJ2-5 for the parts outside the CDR3, the full variable domain is DGGITQSPKYLFRKEGQNVTLSCEQNLNHDAMYWYRQDPGQGLRLIYYSQIVNDFQKGDIAEGYSVSREKKESFPLTVTSAQKNPTAFYLCASSNSGGETQYFGPGTRLLVL.

Here the CDR3 DNA reads TGTGCCAGCAGCCAGAAGACAGGTAGAAATCAGCCCCAGCATTTT. It yields the protein CASSQKTGRNQPQHF. This chain uses TRBV14 with TRBJ1-5; tentative D call: TRBD1 (6 bases). This CDR3 is 15 amino acids long. CDR1 and CDR2 (germline): SGHDN, FVKESK. V gave up 3 bases and J gave up 4 bases, with 13 bases separating them.

V and J are TRBV6-5 and TRBJ2-3; 8 nucleotides match TRBD2. The CDR3 is 13 residues long. V was pared by 6 bases and J by 5 bases, with 4 bases of the junction left unmatched. In germline, CDR1 is MNHEY, CDR2 SVGAGI. In DNA form, the CDR3 reads TGTGCCAGCAGCGGGACTAGATTAGATACGCAGTATTTT. Its translation is CASSGTRLDTQYF.

CDR3 DNA sequence: TGTGCCAGCAGCTTGACTTGGGACAGCGGAGGCTACACCTTC. Protein sequence: CASSLTWDSGGYTF. The rearrangement joins TRBV5-4 to TRBJ1-2; 7 bases map to TRBD1. CDR3 size: 14 residues. The V and J ends lost 1 base and 8 bases, in that order; junction bases with no gene match: 8. Germline V CDR1 and CDR2: SGHNT, YYREEE (reference sequence).

This rearrangement joins TRBV10-1 to TRBJ2-4; 7 nucleotides match TRBD1. The length of the CDR3 is 15 residues. Trimming removed 10 bases from V and 0 bases from J; junction bases left unmatched: 9. The germline CDR1 and CDR2 sequences are WNHNN and SYGVQD (reference sequence). The CDR3: CAIGQVGLAKNIQYF. CDR3 coding DNA: TGCGCCATCGGACAGGTCGGGTTAGCCAAAAACATTCAGTACTTC.

The chain combines TRBV28 with TRBJ2-5; TRBD1 aligns across 8 bases. Trimming cost V 4 bases and J 6 bases; bases outside gene matches: 10. This CDR3 contains 15 residues. From germline, CDR1 is MDHEN and CDR2 SYDVKM. The CDR3 nucleotides read TGTGCCAGCAGTTCCTTCGGACAGGGCGGTAAGACCCAGTACTTC. This encodes CASSSFGQGGKTQYF.

The V gene is TRBV5-5, the J gene TRBJ2-5, with a possible D match to TRBD2 (6 bases). V was clipped by 3 bases and J by 3 bases, with 9 bases between them. The CDR3 contains 13 residues. CDR1 is SGHKS and CDR2 is YYEKEE in the germline V gene (reference sequence). This chain's CDR3 is CASSWASEETQYF. The CDR3 nucleotides are TGTGCCAGCAGCTGGGCTAGCGAAGAGACCCAGTACTTC.